What follows are 26 T cell receptor beta chains derived from one specimen sequenced in a study of cytomegalovirus exposure and HLA in healthy donors. PCR amplification relied on 60 Vbeta primers (plus 13 Jbeta primers). Assay used: immunoSEQ multiplex PCR; TCRdb lists only in-frame clones, some missing. In all, the sample yields tens of thousands of clones. The sample was PBMCs. Receptors originate from a man aged 40-50 years in good health and CMV-seronegative.

The chain links TRBV2 to TRBJ2-2; perhaps TRBD1 as D (6 bases). Trimming removed 0 bases from V and 0 bases from J, with 20 bases in between. This CDR3 comprises 20 residues. In germline, CDR1 is SNHLY, CDR2 FYNNEI. This CDR3 reads CASSEASPPLAGANTGELFF. The CDR3 coding sequence is TGTGCCAGCAGTGAAGCGTCTCCTCCTTTGGCAGGGGCGAACACCGGGGAGCTGTTTTTT.

The V and J genes are TRBV2 and TRBJ2-2, with 7 bases fitting TRBD1. Trimming removed 3 bases from V and 2 bases from J; junction bases left unmatched: 3. Per the germline V gene, CDR1 is SNHLY and CDR2 is FYNNEI. The CDR3 totals 15 residues. Here the CDR3 reads CASSEQGVNTGELFF. In DNA form, the CDR3 reads TGTGCCAGCAGTGAGCAGGGGGTTAACACCGGGGAGCTGTTTTTT.

The V call is TRBV30, the J call TRBJ1-4; 9 bases are a match to TRBD1. The CDR3 is 13 residues long. Germline assignment: CDR1 GTSNPN and CDR2 SVGIG (reference sequence). V shed 4 bases, J shed 10 bases, and the junction held 7 bases outside the gene matches. The chain's CDR3 is CAWNLLGQGKLFF. The CDR3, as DNA: TGTGCCTGGAACCTATTGGGACAGGGAAAACTGTTTTTT.

The chain combines TRBV7-9 with TRBJ1-2; unclear D gene. Germline V gene data show CDR1 as SEHNR and CDR2 as FQNEAQ (reference sequence). V dropped 5 bases and J dropped 5 bases, with 9 bases sitting between them. The CDR3 sequence is 12 residues long. The CDR3 DNA is TGTGCCAGCAGCCCCTCGGGGTATGGCTACACCTTC. It yields the protein CASSPSGYGYTF.

V is TRBV5-5 and J is TRBJ2-7; D possibly corresponds to TRBD1 (6 bases). Germline V gives CDR1 SGHKS, CDR2 YYEKEE (reference sequence). V lost 5 bases, J lost 0 bases, and 15 bases lay in between. This CDR3 comprises 15 residues. CDR3 residues: CASRPSDRNSYEQYF. CDR3 nucleotides: TGTGCCAGCAGACCATCCGACAGGAACTCCTACGAGCAGTACTTC.

With respect to this clone: A read error may produce the germline difference seen at one junction end. This chain joins TRBV4-3 and TRBJ2-7; a possible D gene is TRBD1 (6 bases). In germline, CDR1 is LGHNA, CDR2 YSLEER. The CDR3 loop spans 14 amino acids. CDR3 residues: CASSQARGTYEQSF. The CDR3 coding sequence is TGCGCCAGCAGCCAAGCAAGGGGGACCTACGAGCAGTCCTTC.

The gene calls are TRBV7-3 and TRBJ2-3; 8 positions match TRBD2. V lost 6 bases to trimming and J lost 2 bases; unmatched junction nucleotides: 10. Germline lookup yields CDR1 SGHTA and CDR2 FQGTGA. The CDR3 length is 16 residues. The CDR3 nucleotides read TGTGCCAGCAGTCTAAACGGGAGGGGAAACACAGATACGCAGTATTTT. It is translated as CASSLNGRGNTDTQYF.

The chain recombines TRBV9 with TRBJ1-2, with D maybe TRBD1 (5 bases). Trimming left V 3 bases short and J 4 bases short, with 13 bases between. The CDR3 loop spans 14 amino acids. Germline CDR1 SGDLS, CDR2 YYNGEE. CDR3 in DNA: TGTGCCAGCAGCGCGGGCAGGGATCCCTATGGCTACACCTTC. Translation: CASSAGRDPYGYTF.

This chain connects TRBV4-1 to TRBJ2-7; 7 bases are shared with TRBD1. This CDR3 comprises 14 residues. Germline-derived CDR1 and CDR2 are MGHRA and YSYEKL. After removal of 1 base from V and 4 bases from J, the junction contained 4 bases not matched to a gene. The CDR3 DNA reads TGCGCCAGCAGCCAAGGAAGACAGGGTTACGAGCAGTACTTC. Encoded protein: CASSQGRQGYEQYF.

The chain uses TRBV18 and TRBJ1-1, with D unresolved. CDR1 and CDR2 (germline): KGHSH, LQKENI. The CDR3 consists of 14 residues. The V and J ends lost 2 bases and 1 base respectively, with 8 bases between them. DNA of the CDR3: TGTGCCAGCTCACCAGCGTCAGGGAACACTGAAGCTTTCTTT. Protein sequence: CASSPASGNTEAFF.

V and J are TRBV11-3 and TRBJ2-1; the match to TRBD2 covers 8 bases. CDR3 length equals 14 residues. The ends lost 1 base at V and 7 bases at J; junction bases unmatched: 3. Germline-derived CDR1 and CDR2 are SGHNT and YENEEA. DNA for the CDR3: TGTGCCAGCAGCTTAGCGGGAGGGCGTAATGAGCAGTTCTTC. It yields the protein CASSLAGGRNEQFF.

The chain uses TRBV5-1 and TRBJ1-2; the D gene is possibly TRBD1 (6 bases). In germline, CDR1 is SGHRS, CDR2 YFSETQ. This CDR3 is 13 amino acids long. Trimming took off 4 bases at V and 2 bases at J, with 9 bases between the two ends. CDR3 residues: CASSPGQNYGYTF. The CDR3 DNA sequence: TGCGCCAGCAGCCCGGGACAAAACTATGGCTACACCTTC.

The chain couples TRBV11-2 to TRBJ1-3; maybe TRBD1 (5 bases). The CDR3 length is 15 residues. CDR1 and CDR2 from the germline V gene are SGHAT and FQNNGV. V lost 0 bases and J 2 bases, leaving 8 bases between the germline ends. CDR3 bases: TGTGCCAGCAGCTTAGAGACAGAACCTGGAAACACCATATATTTT. Protein: CASSLETEPGNTIYF.

This chain connects TRBV4-2 to TRBJ2-7; 13 bases fit TRBD2. CDR1 LGHNA and CDR2 YNFKEQ come from the germline V gene. The J segment lost 3 bases and the V segment lost 0 bases, leaving 11 bases of the junction unmatched. There are 19 residues in the CDR3. The CDR3 loop reads CASSQEGAGTSGNFYEQYF. Here the CDR3 DNA reads TGTGCCAGCAGCCAAGAGGGGGCCGGGACTAGCGGGAATTTCTACGAGCAGTACTTC.

The rearrangement joins TRBV11-3 to TRBJ1-1; possibly TRBD1 for D (5 bases). Trimming cost V 2 bases and J 4 bases, with 11 bases left between them. This CDR3 spans 14 amino acids. Germline CDR1 reads SGHNT; CDR2 reads YENEEA. DNA for the CDR3: TGTGCCAGCAGCTTACAGGGTCCGGGCACTGAAGCTTTCTTT. Translation: CASSLQGPGTEAFF.

Comment on this clone: The junction differs from germline at one of its ends, possibly a read error. The rearrangement uses TRBV6-1 and TRBJ2-7, with 8 positions matching TRBD2. This CDR3 region has 13 residues. Germline V gene lookup returns CDR1 MNHNS and CDR2 SASEGT. The CDR3, as DNA: TGTGCCAGCAGTGAAGTGACTAGCGCATTCAGGGCCTTC. Its protein is CASSEVTSAFRAF.

A remark on this clone: Other DNA sequences of this sample code for an identical CDR3. The V and J genes are TRBV30 and TRBJ2-5; D might be TRBD1 (6 bases). The V end was cut by 2 bases, the J end by 3 bases, with 10 bases between. Germline V gene data show CDR1 as GTSNPN and CDR2 as SVGIG (reference sequence). The CDR3 consists of 13 residues. CDR3 coding DNA: TGTGCCTGGAGTCCGGCAGGGGAAGAGACCCAGTACTTC. This sequence encodes CAWSPAGEETQYF.

V usage is TRBV4-2 and J usage is TRBJ1-4; D gene ambiguous. The CDR3 consists of 16 residues. Germline V gene lookup returns CDR1 LGHNA and CDR2 YNFKEQ. V was trimmed by 4 bases and J by 0 bases, leaving 12 bases between them. This chain's CDR3 is CASSRPDTATNEKLFF. The CDR3 DNA reads TGTGCCAGCAGCCGGCCAGACACAGCAACTAATGAAAAACTGTTTTTT.

The chain carries TRBV4-3 and TRBJ2-3; D call uncertain. V was cut by 0 bases and J by 6 bases, with 7 bases left in between. The V gene's germline CDR1 is LGHNA and CDR2 YSLEER. The CDR3 contains 13 residues. The DNA of the CDR3 is TGCGCCAGCAGCCAAGATGAGGCGGATACGCAGTATTTT. Its translation is CASSQDEADTQYF.

The J gene is TRBJ2-7, the V gene TRBV5-1; 10 nucleotides match TRBD2. The CDR3 is 17 amino acids. V lost 0 bases and J lost 5; bases outside the gene matches: 11. Germline assignment: CDR1 SGHRS and CDR2 YFSETQ. The CDR3 DNA sequence: TGCGCCAGCAGCTTGGCCGGTCGAGCGGGAGGGCTCCACGAGCAGTACTTC. Its translation: CASSLAGRAGGLHEQYF.

The V call is TRBV7-2, the J call TRBJ2-1, with no clear D. CDR1 SGHTA and CDR2 FQGNSA come from the germline V gene. This CDR3 is built from 12 residues. V dropped 1 base and J dropped 7 bases, with 5 bases sitting between them. The DNA for the CDR3 is TGTGCCAGCAGCTTAGGTAGAAATGAGCAGTTCTTC. Its protein is CASSLGRNEQFF.

The chain carries TRBV5-1 and TRBJ1-1; D unclear. The CDR3 is made up of 13 amino acids. Germline V gene data show CDR1 as SGHRS and CDR2 as YFSETQ. V lost 9 bases and J 1 base, leaving 13 bases between the germline ends. The CDR3 region is CATSNPGNTEAFF. The CDR3 DNA is TGCGCCACCTCGAATCCGGGGAACACTGAAGCTTTCTTT.

The chain has TRBV5-1 and TRBJ2-1; no reliable D call. Germline V gene sequence: CDR1 SGHRS, CDR2 YFSETQ. The CDR3 is made up of 16 amino acids. Trimming took off 0 bases at V and 0 bases at J, with 10 bases between the two ends. The CDR3 DNA sequence: TGCGCCAGCAGCTTGGACGTGGTTAGCTCCTACAATGAGCAGTTCTTC. This translates into CASSLDVVSSYNEQFF.

The gene calls are TRBV6-5 and TRBJ1-5; D uncertain. The CDR3 extends over 13 amino acids. The germline CDR1 and CDR2 sequences are MNHEY and SVGAGI. V lost 5 bases, J lost 2 bases, and 7 bases lay in between. The CDR3 bases are TGTGCCAGCAGTAGGGAGGGCAATCAGCCCCAGCATTTT. This translates into CASSREGNQPQHF.

This chain uses TRBV7-2 with TRBJ2-2; 10 bases match TRBD2. Germline CDR1 reads SGHTA; CDR2 reads FQGNSA. This CDR3 has 15 amino acids. J lost 5 bases, V lost 0 bases, and 0 bases had no gene match. The DNA for the CDR3 is TGTGCCAGCAGCTTAGCGGGACTAGCGACCGGGGAGCTGTTTTTT. Protein product: CASSLAGLATGELFF.

V gene TRBV6-1 combines with J gene TRBJ2-3; 12 nucleotides match TRBD2. Trimming cost V 8 bases and J 9 bases; bases outside gene matches: 9. From germline, CDR1 is MNHNS and CDR2 SASEGT. This CDR3 comprises 14 residues. CDR3 in amino acids: CASQEGGTSGTQYF. The DNA for the CDR3 is TGTGCCAGCCAGGAAGGGGGGACTAGCGGGACGCAGTATTTT.